The sample holds one count of the clone carrying this T cell receptor (beta chain). Enrolment of Seattle patients took place during active infection, and they were followed longitudinally. Germline V lookup: CDR1 SGHVS, CDR2 FQNEAQ. Trimming pared 5 bases from V and 5 bases from J, leaving 15 bases between. CDR3 size: 14 residues. This record belongs to a study of blood T cell repertoires in COVID-19. About the study: COVID-19 samples, acute and convalescent, were from the United States, Italy and Spain. The cDNA or gDNA used as material had been derived from T cells, B-cell-depleted T cells, or PBMCs.

Generated by immunoSEQ multiplex PCR, the TCRdb table keeps only in-frame clones and is missing some. The sample includes over 450,000 clones, roughly 89% of them seen just once. The sample consisted of peripheral blood. The source is a man aged 18 to 29 with COVID-19, enrolled during active disease. The chain couples TRBV7-8 to TRBJ1-2, with D unresolved. CDR3 sequence: CASSARQNSYGYTF. Written as DNA, the CDR3 is TGTGCCAGCAGCGCCCGACAAAATTCATATGGCTACACCTTC.